The rows below give T cell receptor beta chains drawn from one sample of a study of T cell responses to AZD1222 COVID-19 vaccine. Measured with immunoSEQ multiplex PCR; TCRdb has only the in-frame clones, and not every one. The sample has 85,000 to 100,000 clones; more than 85% are singletons. Sequencing used peripheral blood, obtained 28 days after the second AZD1222 dose. These receptors were taken from an adult who received the AZD1222 COVID-19 vaccine. Each CDR3 is given with its conserved first and last residue. Fields, in order: CDR3 length, clone size, J gene, D gene, V gene, CDR3 DNA, CDR3 protein. A D gene is named only where the DNA matches it firmly. The size of a clone is reported for some rows only, either as once, few or many, or as a class for expanded clones.

length: 12; size: few; J: TRBJ2-5; D: -; V: TRBV28; DNA: TGTGCCAGCAGTTTTCAGGGGGGGACCCAGTACTTC; CDR3: CASSFQGGTQYF
length: 14; size: -; J: TRBJ1-5; D: -; V: TRBV28; DNA: TGTGCCAGCAACTTATATAGGGTTGGTCAGCCCCAGCATTTT; CDR3: CASNLYRVGQPQHF
length: 18; size: -; J: TRBJ1-4; D: -; V: TRBV7-2; DNA: TGTGCCAGCAGCTTACGCCCCTCCCGCGGTGCAACTAATGAAAAACTGTTTTTT; CDR3: CASSLRPSRGATNEKLFF
length: 14; size: -; J: TRBJ2-5; D: -; V: TRBV3-1/TRBV3-2; DNA: TGTGCCAGCAGCCAGGGACCGCTCCAAGAGACCCAGTACTTC; CDR3: CASSQGPLQETQYF
length: 13; size: -; J: TRBJ2-5; D: -; V: TRBV2; DNA: TGTGCCAGCAGTACAGGGTCCGGCGAGACCCAGTACTTC; CDR3: CASSTGSGETQYF
length: 16; size: -; J: TRBJ1-1; D: -; V: TRBV10-3; DNA: TGTGCCATCAGTGAGAGTTCTGGGGGCGGGAACACTGAAGCTTTCTTT; CDR3: CAISESSGGGNTEAFF
length: 12; size: -; J: TRBJ1-6; D: -; V: TRBV5-5; DNA: TGTGCCAGCAGCCCCGAATTTGACCCCCTCCACTTT; CDR3: CASSPEFDPLHF
length: 19; size: -; J: TRBJ2-2; D: TRBD2; V: TRBV5-1; DNA: TGCGCCAGCAGCTCTCTGGGACTAGCGGGAGGGCCGAGCACCGGGGAGCTGTTTTTT; CDR3: CASSSLGLAGGPSTGELFF
length: 15; size: -; J: TRBJ2-3; D: -; V: TRBV6-5; DNA: TGTGCCAGCAGCCGGTCTACGGTTAGCACAGATACGCAGTATTTT; CDR3: CASSRSTVSTDTQYF
length: 14; size: -; J: TRBJ1-1; D: -; V: TRBV19; DNA: TGTGCCAGTAAGGGCGGACAGATTAACACTGAAGCTTTCTTT; CDR3: CASKGGQINTEAFF